A single sample gave rise to the 11 T cell receptor beta chains below, sequenced in a study of T cell responses to AZD1222 COVID-19 vaccine. TCRdb's table, derived via immunoSEQ multiplex PCR, lists solely in-frame clones and lacks some. The data hold 180,000 or so clones, with approximately 94% observed a single time. The sequences come from peripheral blood, collected on day 0 of AZD1222 vaccination. The receptor set was obtained from an adult in good health.

This chain joins TRBV3-1 (or the pseudogene TRBV3-2) and TRBJ2-7; 8 nucleotides match TRBD1. With 1 base clipped from V and 9 bases from J, the junction kept 8 bases outside the gene matches. This CDR3 spans 14 amino acids. Germline V CDR1 and CDR2: LGHDT, YNNKEL (reference sequence). Here the CDR3 reads CASSQGQGKSAQYF. The CDR3 DNA reads as TGTGCCAGCAGCCAAGGACAGGGGAAGAGTGCGCAGTACTTC.

The chain carries TRBV5-5 and TRBJ2-7, with 7 bases lining up with TRBD2. Germline loops: CDR1 SGHKS, CDR2 YYEKEE (reference sequence). Losses at the gene ends were 4 bases for V and 4 bases for J; bases not matched to a gene: 8. This CDR3 has 14 residues. DNA of the CDR3: TGTGCCAGCAGCCTAGCGGCAGCCCCTTACGAGCAGTACTTC. Its translation is CASSLAAAPYEQYF.

This clone was seen only a few times. The chain carries TRBV4-1 and TRBJ2-7; D call uncertain. Per the germline V gene, CDR1 is MGHRA and CDR2 is YSYEKL. Trimming removed 3 bases at V and 0 bases at J, with 12 bases between. The CDR3 consists of 15 residues. The CDR3 region is CASSHSGAGSYEQYF. The DNA of the CDR3 is TGCGCCAGCAGCCATTCCGGTGCAGGCTCCTACGAGCAGTACTTC.

This chain uses TRBV29-1 with TRBJ1-4; D gene ambiguous. This CDR3 is 15 amino acids long. V gave up 7 bases and J gave up 0 bases, with 15 bases separating them. Germline-derived CDR1 and CDR2 are SQVTM and ANQGSEA. The CDR3 here is CSAREGGATNEKLFF. In DNA, the CDR3 is TGCAGCGCCCGCGAGGGAGGAGCAACTAATGAAAAACTGTTTTTT.

The chain is built from TRBV7-9 and TRBJ1-3; 7 positions match TRBD1. The CDR3 totals 13 residues. Germline values: CDR1 SEHNR, CDR2 FQNEAQ (reference sequence). The V and J ends lost 7 bases and 3 bases, in that order; junction bases with no gene match: 3. The DNA for the CDR3 is TGTGCCAGCACCGGGGACAGTGGAAACACCATATATTTT. This translates into CASTGDSGNTIYF.

CDR3 in DNA: TGTGCCAGCAGCTCCTCGGACAGCTTCACTGAAGCTTTCTTT. Amino acid sequence: CASSSSDSFTEAFF. The V and J genes are TRBV3-1 (or the pseudogene TRBV3-2) and TRBJ1-1, with a weak D call TRBD1 (6 bases). Germline loops: CDR1 LGHDT, CDR2 YNNKEL (reference sequence). The CDR3 extends over 14 amino acids. Trimming took 5 bases from V and 4 from J, leaving 14 bases between them.

Remarks on this clone: Other DNA sequences in this sample translate to the same CDR3. The rearrangement uses TRBV28 and TRBJ1-1; TRBD1 is a possible D gene (6 bases). V lost 3 bases, J lost 11 bases, and 10 bases lay in between. CDR3 length: 11 residues. Germline values: CDR1 MDHEN, CDR2 SYDVKM. CDR3 coding DNA: TGTGCCAGCAGTTTGAAGGGGGAGGCTTTCTTT. Translating gives CASSLKGEAFF.

This chain joins TRBV6-5 and TRBJ1-2; no reliable D call. The CDR3 totals 13 residues. V dropped 1 base and J dropped 6 bases, with 9 bases sitting between them. CDR1 and CDR2 (germline): MNHEY, SVGAGI. This CDR3 is CASSYLGSNGYTF. The CDR3, as DNA: TGTGCCAGCAGTTACTTGGGGTCGAATGGCTACACCTTC.

The chain combines TRBV12-3 or TRBV12-4 with TRBJ1-2; the D is unclear. The CDR3 is 11 residues long. V lost 1 base and J 8 bases, leaving 5 bases between the germline ends. CDR3 in DNA: TGTGCCAGCAGTTTAGGGGCGGGCTACACCTTC. Residues: CASSLGAGYTF.

This clone showed up just once. V is TRBV2 and J is TRBJ2-1; D is uncertain. Looked up from germline, CDR1 is SNHLY and CDR2 is FYNNEI. V was trimmed by 1 base and J by 9 bases, leaving 13 bases between them. The CDR3 contains 14 residues. Written as DNA, the CDR3 is TGTGCCAGCAGTGAAGATTCGATTTCTGGTGAGCAGTTCTTC. The encoded protein is CASSEDSISGEQFF.

CDR3 region: CASSLTSRAYEQYF. In DNA, the CDR3 is TGTGCCAGCAGTCTGACTAGCAGGGCCTACGAGCAGTACTTC. The V call is TRBV25-1, the J call TRBJ2-7, with 7 bases matching TRBD2. V lost 5 bases and J lost 2; bases outside the gene matches: 6. Germline-derived CDR1 and CDR2 are MGHDK and SYGVNS. The CDR3 sequence is 14 residues long.